Each of the 27 T cell receptor beta chains below was sequenced from the same sample in a study of T-cell reconstitution after alpha-beta-depleted transplantation in children. Unique molecular identifiers were incorporated into the prepared TCRbeta library. TCRdb used MiXCR to reprocess the PCR reads, holding one entry per CDR3 protein. The sample has about 240,000 distinct CDR3 sequences, more than 10% seen once; the top ten hold 2.6%. Material: PBMCs from the stem cell graft donor, obtained from the stem cell graft. The receptors were gathered from a human donor who donated a stem cell graft to a child with acute lymphoblastic leukemia.

This clonotype was recorded many times. The genes are TRBV7-9 and TRBJ1-2; no reliable D call. Germline V gene sequence: CDR1 SEHNR, CDR2 FQNEAQ (reference sequence). Between the trimmed V and J ends, which lost 6 bases and 4 bases, there was a span of 24 bases. The CDR3 totals 17 residues. CDR3: CASSHPGQAVQGYGYTF. The CDR3 DNA reads TGTGCCAGCAGTCACCCCGGGCAGGCAGTTCAAGGCTATGGCTACACCTTC.

The CDR3 DNA reads as TGTGCCAGCAGACGCGGACAGCTGCCCCAGCATTTT. Its protein is CASRRGQLPQHF. The gene calls are TRBV12-3 or TRBV12-4 and TRBJ1-5, with D possibly TRBD1 on 6 matching bases. Trimming removed 6 bases at V and 9 bases at J, with 12 bases between. CDR3 length: 12 residues.

This clonotype was detected many times. The V and J genes are TRBV7-6 and TRBJ1-1; possibly TRBD1 for D (5 bases). This CDR3 comprises 12 residues. Germline CDR1 is SGHVS and CDR2 is FNYEAQ. V gave up 8 bases and J gave up 7 bases, with 14 bases separating them. The CDR3: CASGDSFGEAFF. The CDR3 coding sequence is TGTGCCAGCGGCGACAGTTTTGGTGAAGCTTTCTTT.

At least ten counts were recorded for this clonotype. One junction end disagrees with the germline gene, perhaps due to a read error. The chain joins TRBV7-7 to TRBJ2-2; 7 nucleotides line up with TRBD2. The CDR3 extends over 13 amino acids. Germline V gene sequence: CDR1 SSHAT, CDR2 FNYEAQ (reference sequence). The CDR3 sequence: CASSPREAGELFF. The DNA for the CDR3 is TGTGCTAGCAGCCCTCGGGAGGCCGGGGAGCTGTTTTTT.

This clonotype has a count of ten or more. The V and J genes are TRBV5-1 and TRBJ1-2; TRBD1 matches at 8 bases. Germline-derived CDR1 and CDR2 are SGHRS and YFSETQ. Trimming cost V 4 bases and J 8 bases; bases outside gene matches: 10. The CDR3 is made up of 14 amino acids. CDR3 DNA: TGCGCCAGCAGCAAAACCGACAGGGGCAACGGCTACACCTTC. The encoded protein is CASSKTDRGNGYTF.

This clonotype appeared many times. The chain recombines TRBV15 with TRBJ2-1; 12 bases match TRBD1. The length of the CDR3 is 18 residues. CDR1 and CDR2 (germline): LNHNV, YYDKDF (reference sequence). The ends lost 3 bases at V and 1 base at J; junction bases unmatched: 7. DNA of the CDR3: TGTGCCACCAGCAGGGCGGGACAGGGGGCTGGGTCCTACAATGAGCAGTTCTTC. This translates into CATSRAGQGAGSYNEQFF.

This clonotype was seen repeatedly, ten times or more. This chain uses TRBV20-1 with TRBJ2-5; D is unresolved. The germline V gene encodes CDR1 DFQATT and CDR2 SNEGSKA (reference sequence). This CDR3 contains 15 residues. Trimming shortened V by 6 bases and J by 1 base, and 18 bases separated the two germline ends. CDR3 residues: CSAQYRLLLQETQYF. For the CDR3, the DNA is TGCAGTGCCCAGTACCGACTTTTACTCCAAGAGACCCAGTACTTC.

This clonotype was recorded at least ten times. V is TRBV29-1 and J is TRBJ2-2; the D call may be TRBD1 or TRBD2 (5 bases each). With 6 bases removed from V and 6 bases from J, the gap between germline ends came to 14 bases. The CDR3 length is 13 residues. Germline V gives CDR1 SQVTM, CDR2 ANQGSEA. CDR3 sequence reads: CSVPFEGPGELFF. CDR3 coding DNA: TGCAGCGTCCCATTTGAGGGACCCGGGGAGCTGTTTTTT.

The chain links TRBV5-1 to TRBJ2-5, with D perhaps assigned TRBD1 or TRBD2 (5 bases each). Germline assignment: CDR1 SGHRS and CDR2 YFSETQ. The CDR3 length is 17 residues. V lost 0 bases to trimming and J lost 3 bases, with 18 bases between them. Here the CDR3 reads CASSLGLAQMGEETQYF. The CDR3 region has the DNA TGCGCCAGCAGCTTGGGGTTAGCACAAATGGGGGAAGAGACCCAGTACTTC.

This clonotype was seen a handful of times. The V and J genes are TRBV28 and TRBJ2-5, with D tentatively TRBD1 (6 bases). CDR3 length: 14 residues. The germline gives CDR1 MDHEN, CDR2 SYDVKM. The germline V and J ends were trimmed by 2 bases and 2 bases, with 9 bases remaining between them. CDR3: CASSLTGTQETQYF. CDR3 DNA sequence: TGTGCCAGCAGTTTAACTGGGACACAAGAGACCCAGTACTTC.

Ten or more counts support this clonotype. This chain uses TRBV6-5 with TRBJ2-7, with D perhaps matching TRBD2 (6 bases). Germline CDR1 is MNHEY and CDR2 is SVGAGI. V was clipped by 2 bases and J by 0 bases, with 20 bases between them. The CDR3 is made up of 18 amino acids. This CDR3 reads CASSYGAGTTRGSYEQYF. CDR3 nucleotide sequence: TGTGCCAGCAGTTACGGCGCGGGAACAACTCGGGGCTCCTACGAGCAGTACTTC.

This clonotype was observed at least ten times. This chain uses TRBV18 with TRBJ2-2; D is uncertain. The germline V gene encodes CDR1 KGHSH and CDR2 LQKENI. The V end was cut by 3 bases, the J end by 4 bases, with 3 bases between. The CDR3 totals 12 residues. The CDR3 DNA reads TGTGCCAGCTCACCTTCCACCGGGGAGCTGTTTTTT. Translating gives CASSPSTGELFF.

This clonotype was found many times. The J gene is TRBJ2-2, the V gene TRBV5-1; D perhaps matches TRBD2 (6 bases). The germline V gene has CDR1 SGHRS and CDR2 YFSETQ. Trimming shortened V by 3 bases and J by 2 bases, and 14 bases separated the two germline ends. This CDR3 contains 16 residues. The CDR3 nucleotides are TGCGCCAGCAGCTCCCTTCCGGGAGATAACACCGGGGAGCTGTTTTTT. It yields the protein CASSSLPGDNTGELFF.

The chain links TRBV19 to TRBJ2-2; TRBD1 is a possible D gene (6 bases). CDR3 length: 15 residues. Trimming shortened V by 7 bases and J by 4 bases, and 16 bases separated the two germline ends. CDR1 LNHDA and CDR2 SQIVND come from the germline V gene (reference sequence). The CDR3 spells CASTPGSRGTGELFF. For the CDR3, the DNA is TGTGCCAGTACTCCCGGGTCCAGGGGCACCGGGGAGCTGTTTTTT.

About this clonotype itself: A much larger clone lies one base from this, so it may be a read error. V usage is TRBV25-1 and J usage is TRBJ2-7; D is perhaps TRBD1 (5 bases). The CDR3 sequence is 14 residues long. The V gene's germline CDR1 is MGHDK and CDR2 SYGVNS. V was clipped by 4 bases and J by 4 bases, with 14 bases between them. In DNA, the CDR3 is TGTGCCAGCAGTGTAGGACATGGGGAATACGAGCAGTACTTC. Amino acid sequence: CASSVGHGEYEQYF.

The V call is TRBV30, the J call TRBJ2-7, with D possibly matching TRBD1 (6 bases). This CDR3 is built from 12 residues. V was shortened by 3 bases and J by 5 bases, with 11 bases between the two germline ends. CDR1 and CDR2 (germline): GTSNPN, SVGIG (reference sequence). CDR3 nucleotide sequence: TGTGCCTGGAGCGGACAGTCCAACGAGCAGTACTTC. Protein product: CAWSGQSNEQYF.

A remark on this clonotype: A clone one base away is much larger, so this may be a read error. The chain employs TRBV24-1 and TRBJ1-5, with 8 bases lining up with TRBD1. Germline lookup yields CDR1 KGHDR and CDR2 SFDVKD. The J segment lost 4 bases and the V segment lost 6 bases, leaving 10 bases of the junction unmatched. The CDR3 contains 16 residues. As DNA, the CDR3 is TGTGCCACCAGTTTTGGTACAGGGGGTTTAAATCAGCCCCAGCATTTT. Protein product: CATSFGTGGLNQPQHF.

This clonotype was seen ten or more times. The gene calls are TRBV29-1 and TRBJ2-5; either TRBD1 or TRBD2 may fit D (6 bases each). From germline, CDR1 is SQVTM and CDR2 ANQGSEA. The CDR3 is 14 residues long. Between the trimmed V and J ends, which lost 3 bases and 4 bases, there was a span of 15 bases. CDR3 residues: CSVEVTGRGETQYF. The CDR3 nucleotides are TGCAGCGTTGAGGTTACAGGGCGGGGAGAGACCCAGTACTTC.

Ten or more counts support this clonotype. CDR3 loop: CASSYEAALSYEQYF. The CDR3 DNA is TGTGCCAGCAGTTATGAAGCGGCCCTCTCCTACGAGCAGTACTTC. V gene TRBV6-5 combines with J gene TRBJ2-7; the D gene is possibly TRBD2 (5 bases). The CDR3 runs 15 residues. Germline CDR1 reads MNHEY; CDR2 reads SVGAGI. Trimming shortened V by 3 bases and J by 0 bases, and 12 bases separated the two germline ends.

Ten or more counts support this clonotype. The rearrangement uses TRBV20-1 and TRBJ1-2; tentative D call: TRBD1 (6 bases). The germline CDR1 and CDR2 sequences are DFQATT and SNEGSKA (reference sequence). Trimming cost V 4 bases and J 8 bases, with 17 bases left between them. The CDR3 contains 13 residues. The CDR3 bases are TGCAGTGCTACTAAACAGGGAAGAGTAGGCTACACCTTC. The encoded protein is CSATKQGRVGYTF.

This chain links TRBV7-9 with TRBJ2-7; D is uncertain. The ends were cut back, 5 bases at V and 3 bases at J, with 14 bases in the middle. This CDR3 region has 14 residues. Germline CDR1 is SEHNR and CDR2 is FQNEAQ (reference sequence). The CDR3 here is CASSPGLSGYEQYF. CDR3 DNA: TGTGCCAGCAGCCCCGGGCTCTCCGGCTACGAGCAGTACTTC.

This clonotype was detected many times. V gene TRBV12-3 or TRBV12-4 combines with J gene TRBJ2-1, with D unclear. V was clipped by 8 bases and J by 2 bases, with 16 bases between them. The CDR3 runs to 15 residues. CDR3 region: CASQVTDLAYNEQFF. The CDR3, as DNA: TGTGCCAGCCAGGTGACGGATTTAGCCTACAATGAGCAGTTCTTC.

This clonotype was counted at least ten times. CDR3: CSARSPGQENQPQHF. CDR3 DNA sequence: TGCAGTGCTAGATCCCCGGGACAGGAGAATCAGCCCCAGCATTTT. The chain has TRBV20-1 and TRBJ1-5; 8 bases are a match to TRBD1. This CDR3 contains 15 residues. The V gene end was trimmed by 2 bases and the J gene end by 4 bases; junction bases not matched to a gene: 7. CDR1 is DFQATT and CDR2 is SNEGSKA in the germline V gene (reference sequence).

This clonotype was detected ten times or more. The V gene is TRBV5-1, the J gene TRBJ2-2; D is unclear. The germline V gene has CDR1 SGHRS and CDR2 YFSETQ. Trimming shortened V by 1 base and J by 0 bases, and 4 bases separated the two germline ends. The CDR3 runs to 14 residues. The CDR3 DNA follows: TGCGCCAGCAGCTTGCAGCCGAACACCGGGGAGCTGTTTTTT. It encodes CASSLQPNTGELFF.

This clonotype has ten or more counts. The genes are TRBV20-1 and TRBJ1-1; tentative D call: TRBD1 (5 bases). This CDR3 has 16 amino acids. CDR1 and CDR2 from the germline V gene are DFQATT and SNEGSKA (reference sequence). Trimming removed 6 bases from V and 3 bases from J, with 23 bases in between. CDR3 sequence: CSAQCGGKSRDTEAFF. Written as DNA, the CDR3 is TGCAGTGCCCAATGTGGGGGGAAATCCAGGGACACTGAAGCTTTCTTT.

This clonotype showed up many times. The J gene is TRBJ2-1, the V gene TRBV6-5; D unresolved. CDR1 is MNHEY and CDR2 is SVGAGI in the germline V gene. CDR3 size: 16 residues. The V gene lost 0 bases and the J gene lost 3 bases, with 12 bases spanning the gap. The CDR3 loop is CASSYSWHQSYNEQFF. DNA of the CDR3: TGTGCCAGCAGTTACTCCTGGCACCAGAGCTACAATGAGCAGTTCTTC.

This clonotype has a count of ten or more. The V and J genes are TRBV27 and TRBJ2-4, with TRBD2 matching 8 bases. V gave up 2 bases and J gave up 6 bases; unmatched junction bases: 6. The germline gives CDR1 MNHEY, CDR2 SMNVEV (reference sequence). CDR3 length equals 15 residues. The CDR3 DNA reads as TGTGCCAGCAGTTTACAACCGGGACTAGGAAACATTCAGTACTTC. It is translated as CASSLQPGLGNIQYF.